This TCR beta chain was recovered during a study of T cells in Graves' hyperthyroidism and ophthalmopathy. The study, taken as a whole, reports: Blood samples included most of the expanded thyroid clonotypes exceeding 0.001. Ophthalmopathy, which appeared later, was predicted by the model a median about 6.8 months before onset.

Exclusion followed for patients with uncontrolled infection, other autoimmune disease, pregnancy or lactation. Authors of the study amplified TCR beta CDR3 regions from RNA transcripts. First-round RT-PCR with HTBI primers amplified the TCR CDR3 region. Via MiXCR, TCRdb re-called the multiplex PCR reads, giving one row per CDR3 protein. Of some 300,000 distinct CDR3 sequences listed, roughly 15% are singletons. This clonotype has at least ten counts. What it binds is unknown. Germline V gene lookup returns CDR1 MDHEN and CDR2 SYDVKM. The length of the CDR3 is 13 residues. Trimming cost V 7 bases and J 2 bases, with 12 bases left between them.

Sequenced material: blood. J is TRBJ2-7 and V is TRBV28; D assignment may be TRBD1 or TRBD2 (5 bases each). The sequence was collected from a woman in her 40s with Graves' hyperthyroidism. The CDR3 spells CASTPWGTYEQYF. Written as DNA, the CDR3 is TGTGCCAGCACCCCGTGGGGGACCTACGAGCAGTACTTC.